These 20 T cell receptor beta chains were all obtained from the same sample, sequenced in a study of blood T cells in healthy people across ages. Then a second PCR, running roughly 7 to 12 cycles, was carried out with a sample-barcoded 5' primer and a J-beta primer mix. One entry per CDR3 protein results from TCRdb running MiXCR on the 5' RACE reads. The table includes hundreds of thousands of distinct CDR3 sequences, about a third detected once. The sample was blood. These receptors all come from a woman aged 80 or over in good health.

This clonotype was seen repeatedly, ten times or more. The chain is built from TRBV4-2 and TRBJ1-5; TRBD1 matches at 9 bases. CDR1 is LGHNA, CDR2 YNFKEQ, per germline. V trimming: 4 bases; J trimming: 8 bases; junction bases outside the gene matches: 15. This CDR3 is built from 17 residues. CDR3 residues: CASSPRQGTGSSKPQHF. The CDR3 DNA is TGTGCCAGCAGCCCTCGACAAGGGACAGGGAGCAGTAAGCCCCAGCATTTT.

This clonotype came up many times. This chain connects TRBV4-1 to TRBJ2-3; 9 bases line up with TRBD2. J lost 3 bases, V lost 0 bases, and 7 bases had no gene match. From germline, CDR1 is MGHRA and CDR2 YSYEKL. The CDR3 is 17 amino acids. CDR3 nucleotides: TGCGCCAGCAGCCAAGATCCAGCGGGGGGAAGTACAGATACGCAGTATTTT. Protein product: CASSQDPAGGSTDTQYF.

The gene calls are TRBV20-1 and TRBJ1-1; D uncertain. Trimming took 0 bases from V and 5 from J, leaving 4 bases between them. Germline V gene sequence: CDR1 DFQATT, CDR2 SNEGSKA (reference sequence). The CDR3 consists of 11 residues. CDR3 in amino acids: CSARDLTEAFF. DNA of the CDR3: TGCAGTGCTAGAGATTTGACTGAAGCTTTCTTT.

The table lists this clonotype with a few counts. This chain connects TRBV3-1 to TRBJ1-2; D gene ambiguous. The V gene's germline CDR1 is LGHDT and CDR2 YNNKEL (reference sequence). Trimming took 1 base from V and 7 from J, leaving 7 bases between them. The CDR3 runs 12 residues. The CDR3 sequence: CASSQGGSGYTF. The CDR3 DNA is TGTGCCAGCAGCCAAGGGGGTAGTGGCTACACCTTC.

Ten or more counts support this clonotype. The V call is TRBV4-3, the J call TRBJ2-1; no clear D gene. Trimming pared 0 bases from V and 0 bases from J, leaving 6 bases between. Germline V CDR1 and CDR2: LGHNA, YSLEER. The CDR3 sequence is 15 residues long. The CDR3 loop is CASSQDASSYNEQFF. The CDR3 nucleotides read TGCGCCAGCAGCCAAGATGCTAGCTCCTACAATGAGCAGTTCTTC.

This clonotype was picked up a small number of times. One junction end does not reproduce the germline sequence, and a read error may be involved. The CDR3 DNA reads TGTGCCCGCAGCCTAAAAATACAGCTCTCTGGGGCCAACGTCCTGACTTTC. Amino acids: CARSLKIQLSGANVLTF. This rearrangement joins TRBV7-2 to TRBJ2-6, with no clear D. The CDR3 sequence is 17 residues long. Germline V lookup: CDR1 SGHTA, CDR2 FQGNSA.

As regards this clonotype: A junction boundary mismatches the germline segment, possibly from a read error. The chain is built from TRBV3-1 and TRBJ2-3; the match to TRBD2 covers 7 bases. The CDR3 is 15 amino acids. Per germline, CDR1 LGHDT and CDR2 YNNKEL (reference sequence). The CDR3 region is CASSQEGGSTGTQYF. The CDR3 nucleotides read TGTGCCAGCAGCCAAGAGGGGGGGAGCACAGGTACGCAGTATTTT.

In its sample, this clonotype was seen many times. The rearrangement links TRBV6-5 to TRBJ1-1; D ambiguous. This CDR3 has 15 residues. CDR1 MNHEY and CDR2 SVGAGI come from the germline V gene. Trimming took 0 bases from V and 5 from J, leaving 13 bases between them. CDR3 sequence: CASSYSWGYRTEAFF. CDR3 DNA: TGTGCCAGCAGTTACTCGTGGGGTTACCGAACTGAAGCTTTCTTT.

This clonotype occurred many times. CDR3 in DNA: TGTGCCAGCAGCCGCCGGGATGGATCCTATGGCTACACCTTC. It yields the protein CASSRRDGSYGYTF. The chain joins TRBV6-6 to TRBJ1-2, with no clear D. The CDR3 runs to 14 residues. Trimming removed 6 bases at V and 4 bases at J, with 15 bases between. Germline CDR1 is MNHNY and CDR2 is SVGAGI (reference sequence).

The rearrangement uses TRBV6-2 or TRBV6-3 and TRBJ2-7; D possibly corresponds to TRBD1 (6 bases). The CDR3 runs to 15 residues. Germline CDR1 reads MNHEY; CDR2 reads SVGEGT. The V end lost 5 bases, the J end lost 2 bases, and 16 bases lay between the germline ends. The CDR3 region has the DNA TGTGCCAGCAGTGACTACGGGACAACTCCCTACGAGCAGTACTTC. Translating it yields CASSDYGTTPYEQYF.

Worth noting for this clonotype: This clone may be a read error of a much larger clone one base away. The gene calls are TRBV15 and TRBJ2-1; 7 positions match TRBD2. This CDR3 region has 16 residues. Looked up from germline, CDR1 is LNHNV and CDR2 is YYDKDF (reference sequence). This CDR3 is CATGREAVAGVNEQFF. The CDR3 nucleotides read TGTGCCACCGGCAGAGAAGCCGTGGCGGGGGTGAATGAGCAGTTCTTC.

The chain employs TRBV20-1 and TRBJ2-2; the match to TRBD2 covers 9 bases. V lost 1 base to trimming and J lost 6 bases; unmatched junction nucleotides: 9. This CDR3 region has 16 residues. The germline gives CDR1 DFQATT, CDR2 SNEGSKA (reference sequence). CDR3 loop: CSARATGLAPAGELFF. In nucleotides, the CDR3 is TGCAGTGCTAGAGCCACGGGACTAGCCCCGGCCGGGGAGCTGTTTTTT.

This clonotype was counted only a few times. This may stem from a read error, because a much larger clone lies one nucleotide away. This chain connects TRBV10-3 to TRBJ2-5; D perhaps matches TRBD1 (5 bases). Germline CDR1 ENHRY, CDR2 SYGVKD. The V end was cut by 6 bases, the J end by 11 bases, with 19 bases between. CDR3 length: 13 amino acids. The DNA for the CDR3 is TGTGCCATCAGGTCGGACCAGGACAATGAGCAGTACTTC. It encodes CAIRSDQDNEQYF.

This sequence joins TRBV18 and TRBJ2-7, with 10 nucleotides matching TRBD1. CDR3 length equals 14 residues. Per germline, CDR1 KGHSH and CDR2 LQKENI. The V and J ends lost 6 bases and 2 bases, in that order; junction bases with no gene match: 4. This CDR3 is CASSPDRGAYEQYF. CDR3 DNA: TGTGCCAGCTCCCCGGACAGGGGGGCCTACGAGCAGTACTTC.

This clonotype was detected many times. V gene TRBV15 combines with J gene TRBJ2-7, with 13 nucleotides matching TRBD2. The V segment lost 0 bases and the J segment 4 bases; nucleotides outside the gene matches: 6. The CDR3 spans 17 residues. Germline values: CDR1 LNHNV, CDR2 YYDKDF (reference sequence). For the CDR3, the DNA is TGTGCCACCAGCAGAGATCGAGGACTAGCGGGGGCTTACGAGCAGTACTTC. It specifies CATSRDRGLAGAYEQYF. Looking up the rest from reference TRBV15 and TRBJ2-7 gives the full variable domain: DAMVIQNPRYQVTQFGKPVTLSCSQTLNHNVMYWYQQKSSQAPKLLFHYYDKDFNNEADTPDNFQSRRPNTSFCFLDIRSPGLGDTAMYLCATSRDRGLAGAYEQYFGPGTRLTVT.

This clonotype was seen ten or more times. V and J are TRBV30 and TRBJ2-7; 8 bases match TRBD1. V shed 2 bases, J shed 4 bases, and the junction held 13 bases outside the gene matches. Germline assignment: CDR1 GTSNPN and CDR2 SVGIG (reference sequence). The CDR3 extends over 16 amino acids. CDR3 DNA: TGTGCCTGGAGTCCCCTAACCGGGACAGGCTATTACGAGCAGTACTTC. This sequence encodes CAWSPLTGTGYYEQYF.

This clonotype was seen many times. J is TRBJ1-2 and V is TRBV15; D call uncertain. Trimming removed 1 base at V and 9 bases at J, with 15 bases between. This CDR3 spans 14 amino acids. CDR1 is LNHNV and CDR2 is YYDKDF in the germline V gene (reference sequence). The CDR3 DNA reads TGTGCCACCAGCAGAGCCTCCGGCCTATGGAGCTACACCTTC. Its translation: CATSRASGLWSYTF.

The V gene is TRBV27, the J gene TRBJ2-1, with TRBD1 matching 7 bases. CDR1 is MNHEY, CDR2 SMNVEV, per germline (reference sequence). Losses at the gene ends were 6 bases for V and 3 bases for J; bases not matched to a gene: 5. This CDR3 spans 14 amino acids. This CDR3 is CASSQAGGYNEQFF. In nucleotides, the CDR3 is TGTGCCAGCAGCCAAGCAGGGGGCTACAATGAGCAGTTCTTC.

This clonotype came up a few times. The chain carries TRBV20-1 and TRBJ1-4; no reliable D call. Germline CDR1 DFQATT, CDR2 SNEGSKA (reference sequence). Trimming left V 1 base short and J 0 bases short, with 6 bases between. The CDR3 extends over 14 amino acids. The CDR3 reads CSARAGATNEKLFF. DNA for the CDR3: TGCAGTGCTAGAGCCGGCGCAACTAATGAAAAACTGTTTTTT.

This clonotype has more than one count but fewer than ten. V gene TRBV7-2 combines with J gene TRBJ1-2; 7 bases line up with TRBD1. The CDR3 runs to 12 residues. Germline lookup yields CDR1 SGHTA and CDR2 FQGNSA. With V trimmed by 7 bases and J by 7 bases, 6 bases remained unmatched. The CDR3 here is CASNSQGGGYTF. The CDR3 nucleotides are TGTGCCAGCAACTCGCAGGGGGGTGGCTACACCTTC.